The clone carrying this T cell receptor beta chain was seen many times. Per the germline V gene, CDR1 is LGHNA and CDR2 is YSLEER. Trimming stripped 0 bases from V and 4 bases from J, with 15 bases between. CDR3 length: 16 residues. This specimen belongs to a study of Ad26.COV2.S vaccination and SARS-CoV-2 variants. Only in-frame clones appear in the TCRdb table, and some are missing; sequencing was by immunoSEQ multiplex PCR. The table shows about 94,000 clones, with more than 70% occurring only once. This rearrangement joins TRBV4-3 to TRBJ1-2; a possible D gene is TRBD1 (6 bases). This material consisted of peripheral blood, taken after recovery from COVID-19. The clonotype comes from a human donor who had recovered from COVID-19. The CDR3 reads CASSQDLTGGSYGYTF. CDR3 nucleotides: TGCGCCAGCAGCCAAGATCTGACAGGAGGTTCCTATGGCTACACCTTC.